This T cell receptor (beta chain) was obtained from a study of cytomegalovirus exposure and HLA in healthy donors. Study-wide results and caveats: The authors later linked a missense DCLRE1C variant to TCR beta V- and J-gene trimming. Most subjects had HLA-A and HLA-B alleles reportedly predicted accurately by TCR beta sequences. TRBV6-2, TRBV6-3 and some other V segments were excluded as indistinguishable. Reportedly, a later analysis found an Asian-associated ancestry cluster had fewer N-insertions than the roughly 700-donor mean.

This clone was counted a few times. What it binds is unknown. This CDR3 has 14 residues. Germline assignment: CDR1 SGHRS and CDR2 YFSETQ. V was trimmed by 0 bases and J by 4 bases, leaving 8 bases between them. It was with 60 Vbeta and 13 Jbeta primers that the PCR ran. Clones were read by immunoSEQ multiplex PCR, and TCRdb kept only the in-frame ones, dropping some. The sample has 110,000 to 150,000 clones, around a tenth seen once. The source of this sequence is a man in his fifties or sixties in good health and CMV-seronegative. The sequenced sample was PBMCs. This sequence joins TRBV5-1 and TRBJ1-3, with D uncertain. The CDR3 loop is CASSLDSGGNTIYF. The CDR3 nucleotides are TGCGCCAGCAGCTTGGATTCGGGAGGAAACACCATATATTTT.